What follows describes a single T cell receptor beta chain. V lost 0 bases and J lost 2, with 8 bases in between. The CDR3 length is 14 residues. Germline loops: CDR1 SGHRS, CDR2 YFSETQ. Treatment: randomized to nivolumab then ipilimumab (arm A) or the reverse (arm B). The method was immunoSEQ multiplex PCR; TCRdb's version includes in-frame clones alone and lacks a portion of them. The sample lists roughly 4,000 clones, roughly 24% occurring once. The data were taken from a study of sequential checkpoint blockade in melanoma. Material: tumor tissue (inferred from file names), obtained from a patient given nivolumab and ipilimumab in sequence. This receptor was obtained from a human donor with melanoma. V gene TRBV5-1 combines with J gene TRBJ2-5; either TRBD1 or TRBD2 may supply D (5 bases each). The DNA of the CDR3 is TGCGCCAGCAGCTTGGTTGGGGGACAAGAGACCCAGTACTTC. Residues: CASSLVGGQETQYF.